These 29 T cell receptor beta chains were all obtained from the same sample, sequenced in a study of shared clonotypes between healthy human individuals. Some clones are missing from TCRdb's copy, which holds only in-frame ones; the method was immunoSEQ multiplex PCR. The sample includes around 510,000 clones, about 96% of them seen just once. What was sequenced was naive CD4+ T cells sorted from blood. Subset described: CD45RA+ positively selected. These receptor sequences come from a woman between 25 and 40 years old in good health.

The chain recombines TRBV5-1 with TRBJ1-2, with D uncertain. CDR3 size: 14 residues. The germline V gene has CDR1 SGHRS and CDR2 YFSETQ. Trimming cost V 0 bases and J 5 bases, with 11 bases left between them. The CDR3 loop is CASSLDSSPYGYTF. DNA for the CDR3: TGCGCCAGCAGCTTGGACAGTTCACCTTATGGCTACACCTTC. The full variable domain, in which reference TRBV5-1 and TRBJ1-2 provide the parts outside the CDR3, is KAGVTQTPRYLIKTRGQQVTLSCSPISGHRSVSWYQQTPGQGLQFLFEYFSETQRNKGNFPGRFSGRQFSNSRSEMNVSTLELGDSALYLCASSLDSSPYGYTFGSGTRLTVV.

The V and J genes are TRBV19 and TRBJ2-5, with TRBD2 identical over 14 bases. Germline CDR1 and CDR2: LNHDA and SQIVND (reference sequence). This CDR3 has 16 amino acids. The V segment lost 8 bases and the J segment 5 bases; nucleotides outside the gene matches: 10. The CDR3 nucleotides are TGTGCCAGTTCGACCGGGACTAGCGGGAGTTGGGAGACCCAGTACTTC. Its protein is CASSTGTSGSWETQYF.

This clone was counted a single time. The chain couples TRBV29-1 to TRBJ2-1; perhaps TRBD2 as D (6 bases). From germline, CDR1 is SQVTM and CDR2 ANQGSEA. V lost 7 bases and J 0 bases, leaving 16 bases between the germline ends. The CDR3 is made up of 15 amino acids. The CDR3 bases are TGCAGCGATAGGCTAGCGCTTAGCTCCTACAATGAGCAGTTCTTC. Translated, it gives CSDRLALSSYNEQFF.

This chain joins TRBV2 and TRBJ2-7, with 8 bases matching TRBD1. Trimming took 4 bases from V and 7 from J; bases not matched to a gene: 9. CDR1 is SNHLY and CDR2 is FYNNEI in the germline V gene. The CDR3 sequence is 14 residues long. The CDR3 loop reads CASSVTGGRREQYF. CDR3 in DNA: TGTGCCAGCAGTGTTACAGGGGGTAGGCGTGAGCAGTACTTC.

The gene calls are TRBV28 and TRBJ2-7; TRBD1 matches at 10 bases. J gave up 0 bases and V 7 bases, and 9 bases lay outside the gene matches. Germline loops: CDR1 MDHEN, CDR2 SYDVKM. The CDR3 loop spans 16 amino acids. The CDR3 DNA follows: TGTGCCAGCACACCCCCGGGACAGGGGAACTCCTACGAGCAGTACTTC. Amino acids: CASTPPGQGNSYEQYF.

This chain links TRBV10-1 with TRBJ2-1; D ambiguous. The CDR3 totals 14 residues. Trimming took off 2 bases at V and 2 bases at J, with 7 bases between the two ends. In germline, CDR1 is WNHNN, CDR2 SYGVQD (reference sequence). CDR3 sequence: CASSEGGTYNEQFF. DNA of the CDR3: TGCGCCAGCAGTGAGGGTGGGACCTACAATGAGCAGTTCTTC.

The CDR3 nucleotides are TGTGCCAGCAAGGGTGGCAGGGGGCCAATAGCCAAAAACATTCAGTACTTC. Protein sequence: CASKGGRGPIAKNIQYF. This rearrangement joins TRBV28 to TRBJ2-4; 8 nucleotides line up with TRBD1. Germline trimming cut 7 bases from V and 0 bases from J; bases unmatched to any gene: 11. This CDR3 contains 17 residues. Germline loops: CDR1 MDHEN, CDR2 SYDVKM.

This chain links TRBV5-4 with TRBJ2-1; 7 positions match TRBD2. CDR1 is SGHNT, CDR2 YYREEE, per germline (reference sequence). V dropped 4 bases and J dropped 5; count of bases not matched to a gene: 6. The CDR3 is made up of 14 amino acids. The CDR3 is CASSSGTTNNEQFF. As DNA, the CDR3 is TGTGCCAGCAGCAGTGGGACTACCAACAATGAGCAGTTCTTC.

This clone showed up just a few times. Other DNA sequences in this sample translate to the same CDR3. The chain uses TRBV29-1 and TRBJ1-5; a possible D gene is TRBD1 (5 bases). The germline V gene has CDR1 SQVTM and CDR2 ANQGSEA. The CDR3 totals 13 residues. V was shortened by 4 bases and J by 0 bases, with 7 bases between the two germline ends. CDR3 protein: CSVGQGSNQPQHF. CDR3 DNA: TGCAGCGTTGGCCAGGGTAGCAATCAGCCCCAGCATTTT.

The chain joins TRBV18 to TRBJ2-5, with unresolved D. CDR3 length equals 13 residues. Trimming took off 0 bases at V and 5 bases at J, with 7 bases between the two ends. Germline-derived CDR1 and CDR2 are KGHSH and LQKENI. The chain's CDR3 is CASSPPVGETQYF. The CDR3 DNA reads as TGTGCCAGCTCACCACCGGTGGGGGAGACCCAGTACTTC.

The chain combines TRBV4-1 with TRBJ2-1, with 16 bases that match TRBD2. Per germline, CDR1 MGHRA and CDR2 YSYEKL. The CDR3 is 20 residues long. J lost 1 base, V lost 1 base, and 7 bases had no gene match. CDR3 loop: CASSQVGLAGGPRSYNEQFF. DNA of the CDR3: TGCGCCAGCAGCCAAGTGGGACTAGCGGGAGGGCCTCGGTCCTACAATGAGCAGTTCTTC.

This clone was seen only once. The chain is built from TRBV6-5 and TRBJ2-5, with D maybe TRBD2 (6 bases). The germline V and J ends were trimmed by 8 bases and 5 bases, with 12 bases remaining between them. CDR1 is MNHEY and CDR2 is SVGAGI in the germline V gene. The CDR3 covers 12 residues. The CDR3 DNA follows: TGTGCCAGCCGGGACTTTATGGAGACCCAGTACTTC. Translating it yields CASRDFMETQYF.

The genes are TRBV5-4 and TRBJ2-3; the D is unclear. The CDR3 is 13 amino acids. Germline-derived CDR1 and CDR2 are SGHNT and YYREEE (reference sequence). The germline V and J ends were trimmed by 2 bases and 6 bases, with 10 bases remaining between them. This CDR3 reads CASSFTWSDTQYF. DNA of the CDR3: TGTGCCAGCAGCTTTACGTGGAGCGATACGCAGTATTTT.

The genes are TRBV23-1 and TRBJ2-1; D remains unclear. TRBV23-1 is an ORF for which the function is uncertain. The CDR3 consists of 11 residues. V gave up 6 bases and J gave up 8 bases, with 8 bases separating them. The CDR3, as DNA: TGCGCCAGCAGGGCCTCCCATGAGCAGTTCTTC. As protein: CASRASHEQFF.

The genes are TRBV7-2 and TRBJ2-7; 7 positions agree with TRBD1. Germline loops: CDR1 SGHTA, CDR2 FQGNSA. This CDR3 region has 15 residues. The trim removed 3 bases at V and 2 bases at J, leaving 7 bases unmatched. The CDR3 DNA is TGTGCCAGCAGCTTTGCGGCAGGGGGAACCTACGAGCAGTACTTC. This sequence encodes CASSFAAGGTYEQYF.

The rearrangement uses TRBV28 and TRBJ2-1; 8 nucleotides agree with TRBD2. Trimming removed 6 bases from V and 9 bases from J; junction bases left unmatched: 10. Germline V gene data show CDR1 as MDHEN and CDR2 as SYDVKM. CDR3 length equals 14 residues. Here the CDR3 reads CASSFAGGGGEQFF. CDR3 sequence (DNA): TGTGCCAGCAGCTTCGCGGGAGGTGGCGGTGAGCAGTTCTTC.

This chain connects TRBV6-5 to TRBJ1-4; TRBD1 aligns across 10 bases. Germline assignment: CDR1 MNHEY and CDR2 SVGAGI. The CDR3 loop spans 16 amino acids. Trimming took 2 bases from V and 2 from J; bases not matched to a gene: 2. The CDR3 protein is CASSYDRGPTNEKLFF. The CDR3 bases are TGTGCCAGCAGTTACGACAGGGGGCCTACTAATGAAAAACTGTTTTTT.

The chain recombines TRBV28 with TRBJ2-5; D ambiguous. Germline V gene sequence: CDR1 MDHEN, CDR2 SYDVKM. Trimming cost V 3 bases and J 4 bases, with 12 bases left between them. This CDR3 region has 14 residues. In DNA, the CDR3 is TGTGCCAGCAGTTTGAGCAGGATAGGAGAGACCCAGTACTTC. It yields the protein CASSLSRIGETQYF.

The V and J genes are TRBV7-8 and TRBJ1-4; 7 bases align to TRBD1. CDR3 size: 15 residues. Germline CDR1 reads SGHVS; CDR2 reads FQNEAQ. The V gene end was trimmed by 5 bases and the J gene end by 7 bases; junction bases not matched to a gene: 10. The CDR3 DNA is TGTGCCAGCAGCCCTCGACAGGGTCCTATTGAAAAACTGTTTTTT. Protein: CASSPRQGPIEKLFF.

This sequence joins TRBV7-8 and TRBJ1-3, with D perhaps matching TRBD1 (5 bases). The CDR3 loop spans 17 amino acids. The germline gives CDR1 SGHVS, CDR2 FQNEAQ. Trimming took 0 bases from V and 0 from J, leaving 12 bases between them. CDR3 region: CASSLAGMGVSGNTIYF. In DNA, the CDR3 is TGTGCCAGCAGCTTAGCGGGGATGGGGGTCTCTGGAAACACCATATATTTT.

The CDR3: CASRGHRDRGSYEQYF. CDR3 nucleotides: TGTGCCAGCAGGGGTCACCGGGACAGGGGTTCGTACGAGCAGTACTTC. The chain is built from TRBV28 and TRBJ2-7; 10 bases align to TRBD1. CDR1 MDHEN and CDR2 SYDVKM come from the germline V gene. Germline trimming cut 6 bases from V and 4 bases from J; bases unmatched to any gene: 12. The CDR3 covers 16 residues.

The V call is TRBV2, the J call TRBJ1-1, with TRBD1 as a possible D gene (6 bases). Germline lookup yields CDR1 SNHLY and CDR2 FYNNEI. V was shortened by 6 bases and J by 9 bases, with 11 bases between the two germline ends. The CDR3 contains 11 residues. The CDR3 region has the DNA TGTGCCAGCAGCCCGGGGGCCCAAGCTTTCTTT. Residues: CASSPGAQAFF.

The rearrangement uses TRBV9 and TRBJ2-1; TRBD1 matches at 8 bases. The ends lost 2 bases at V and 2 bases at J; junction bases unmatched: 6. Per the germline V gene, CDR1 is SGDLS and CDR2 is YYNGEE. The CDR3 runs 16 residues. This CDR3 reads CASSVSGGSAYNEQFF. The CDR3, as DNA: TGTGCCAGCAGCGTGTCAGGGGGCAGCGCCTACAATGAGCAGTTCTTC. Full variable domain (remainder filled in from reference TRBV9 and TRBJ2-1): DSGVTQTPKHLITATGQRVTLRCSPRSGDLSVYWYQQSLDQGLQFLIQYYNGEERAKGNILERFSAQQFPDLHSELNLSSLELGDSALYFCASSVSGGSAYNEQFFGPGTRLTVL.

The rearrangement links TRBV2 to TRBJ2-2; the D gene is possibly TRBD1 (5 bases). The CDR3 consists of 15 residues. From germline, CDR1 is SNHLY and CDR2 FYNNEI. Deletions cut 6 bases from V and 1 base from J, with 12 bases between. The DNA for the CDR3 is TGTGCCAGCAGGGTAGGGGTCGTGAACACCGGGGAGCTGTTTTTT. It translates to CASRVGVVNTGELFF. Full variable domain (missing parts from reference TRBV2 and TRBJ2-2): EPEVTQTPSHQVTQMGQEVILRCVPISNHLYFYWYRQILGQKVEFLVSFYNNEISEKSEIFDDQFSVERPDGSNFTLKIRSTKLEDSAMYFCASRVGVVNTGELFFGEGSRLTVL.

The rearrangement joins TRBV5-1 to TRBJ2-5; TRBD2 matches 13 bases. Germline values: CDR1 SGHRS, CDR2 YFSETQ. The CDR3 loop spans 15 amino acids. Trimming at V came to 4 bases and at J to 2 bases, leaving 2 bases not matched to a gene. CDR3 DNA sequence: TGCGCCAGCAGCCCGGGACTAGCGGGACAAGAGACCCAGTACTTC. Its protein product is CASSPGLAGQETQYF.

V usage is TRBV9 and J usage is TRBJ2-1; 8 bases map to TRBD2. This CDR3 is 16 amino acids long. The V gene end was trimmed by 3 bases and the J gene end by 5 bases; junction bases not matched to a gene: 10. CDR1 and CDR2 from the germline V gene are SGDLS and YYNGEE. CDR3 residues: CASSAFLLAANNEQFF. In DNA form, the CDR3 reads TGTGCCAGCAGCGCCTTCTTACTAGCGGCAAACAATGAGCAGTTCTTC.

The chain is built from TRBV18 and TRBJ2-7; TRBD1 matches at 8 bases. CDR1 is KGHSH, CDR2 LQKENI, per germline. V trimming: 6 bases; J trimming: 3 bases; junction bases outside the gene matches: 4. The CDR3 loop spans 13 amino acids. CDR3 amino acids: CASSQGQGYEQYF. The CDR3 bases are TGTGCCAGCTCCCAAGGACAGGGCTACGAGCAGTACTTC.

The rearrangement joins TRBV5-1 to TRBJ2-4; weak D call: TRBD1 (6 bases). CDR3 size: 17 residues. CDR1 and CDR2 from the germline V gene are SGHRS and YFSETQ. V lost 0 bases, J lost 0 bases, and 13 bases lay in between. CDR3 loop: CASSLALGQLAKNIQYF. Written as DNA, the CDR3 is TGCGCCAGCAGCTTGGCGCTGGGACAATTAGCCAAAAACATTCAGTACTTC.

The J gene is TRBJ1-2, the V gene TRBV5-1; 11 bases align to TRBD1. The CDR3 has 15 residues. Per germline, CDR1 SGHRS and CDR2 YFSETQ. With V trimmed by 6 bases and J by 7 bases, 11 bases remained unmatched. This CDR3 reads CASKKPGTGGSGYTF. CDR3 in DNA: TGCGCCAGCAAAAAACCAGGGACAGGGGGTTCTGGCTACACCTTC.